Below, 21 T cell receptor beta chains from the same sample are listed, as sequenced in a study of T cell repertoires in cytomegalovirus infection. TCRdb recomputed calls from the reads with MiXCR, one row per CDR3 protein. The data contain fewer than 250,000 distinct CDR3 sequences, 20% to 25% of them seen just once; the ten biggest clones take up approximately 18%. Material for sequencing was CD8+ T cells from PBMCs. These TCRs come from a human donor in good health (CMV status not recorded). Some clones in this sample may be carry-over from other donors' samples.

Many counts were recorded for this clonotype. In DNA form, the CDR3 reads TGTGCCAGCAGTCCCTTTAAAGCGGCCAAAAACATTCAGTACTTC. Translated, it gives CASSPFKAAKNIQYF. This chain joins TRBV6-1 and TRBJ2-4; D uncertain. V was clipped by 5 bases and J by 1 base, with 12 bases between them. Germline loops: CDR1 MNHNS, CDR2 SASEGT. This CDR3 spans 15 amino acids.

The chain joins TRBV6-5 to TRBJ2-1, with D perhaps TRBD2 (6 bases). Germline CDR1 and CDR2: MNHEY and SVGAGI. Trimming pared 1 base from V and 9 bases from J, leaving 13 bases between. The CDR3 is made up of 14 amino acids. The CDR3 bases are TGTGCCAGCAGTTACTTCATTGGGGAGGCTGAGCAGTTCTTC. Translating it yields CASSYFIGEAEQFF.

There are a few counts of this clonotype. The chain has TRBV27 and TRBJ1-1; D not resolved. The CDR3 extends over 15 amino acids. The germline CDR1 and CDR2 sequences are MNHEY and SMNVEV (reference sequence). Between the trimmed V and J ends, which lost 5 bases and 4 bases, there was a span of 17 bases. The CDR3 region has the DNA TGTGCCAGCAGTGAAGACGTCCTCGCTGGCACTGAAGCTTTCTTT. It translates to CASSEDVLAGTEAFF.

There are a few counts of this clonotype. The chain recombines TRBV6-1 with TRBJ2-7, with D unresolved. The CDR3 sequence is 12 residues long. Germline CDR1 reads MNHNS; CDR2 reads SASEGT. The V gene lost 5 bases and the J gene lost 3 bases, with 8 bases spanning the gap. Here the CDR3 DNA reads TGTGCCAGCAGTTCCGGGTTCTACGAGCAGTACTTC. Amino acid sequence: CASSSGFYEQYF.

This clonotype was seen at least ten times. V is TRBV12-3 or TRBV12-4 and J is TRBJ2-7, with 9 positions matching TRBD1. With V trimmed by 2 bases and J by 4 bases, 9 bases remained unmatched. The CDR3 is made up of 16 amino acids. CDR3 sequence reads: CASSLYIGTGSYEQYF. Here the CDR3 DNA reads TGTGCCAGCAGTTTATATATCGGGACAGGGTCGTACGAGCAGTACTTC.

On this clonotype: The CDR3 end shows no conserved phenylalanine or tryptophan, and so a read error is likely. The chain uses TRBV19 and TRBJ1-1; D is undetermined. The germline V gene has CDR1 LNHDA and CDR2 SQIVND (reference sequence). The CDR3 consists of 11 residues. V gave up 3 bases and J gave up 6 bases, with 5 bases separating them. The DNA of the CDR3 is TGTGCCAGTAGTATTGGCCCTGAAGCTTTCATT. It is translated as CASSIGPEAFI.

The chain joins TRBV18 to TRBJ2-3; possible D gene TRBD2, 6 bases. The CDR3 is made up of 15 amino acids. The germline V and J ends were trimmed by 7 bases and 5 bases, with 19 bases remaining between them. CDR1 and CDR2 (germline): KGHSH, LQKENI. CDR3: CASFDRDSRGDTQYF. The CDR3 DNA reads TGTGCCAGCTTCGACCGGGACTCCCGTGGAGATACGCAGTATTTT.

This clonotype turned up a few times. The chain is built from TRBV29-1 and TRBJ2-3; 8 bases map to TRBD1. The CDR3 runs 14 residues. The V gene end was trimmed by 8 bases and the J gene end by 3 bases; junction bases not matched to a gene: 10. The germline CDR1 and CDR2 sequences are SQVTM and ANQGSEA. This CDR3 reads CSTRTGWRTDTQYF. CDR3 DNA sequence: TGCAGCACCCGGACAGGGTGGAGAACAGATACGCAGTATTTT.

J is TRBJ1-2 and V is TRBV19; 7 bases agree with TRBD1. Germline lookup yields CDR1 LNHDA and CDR2 SQIVND (reference sequence). The CDR3 length is 14 residues. V was pared by 3 bases and J by 1 base, with 2 bases of the junction left unmatched. The CDR3 loop reads CASSIQGGNYGYTF. In DNA form, the CDR3 reads TGTGCCAGTAGTATCCAGGGGGGTAACTATGGCTACACCTTC.

Of note for this clonotype: An end of the junction does not agree with germline; a read error may underlie this. This chain uses TRBV15 with TRBJ1-6, with 7 bases fitting TRBD1. The CDR3 totals 15 residues. CDR1 is LNHNV, CDR2 YYDKDF, per germline (reference sequence). The CDR3 DNA sequence: TGTGCCACCAGCAGATCCCCGACAGGGAATTCACTCCTCCACTTT. Residues: CATSRSPTGNSLLHF.

This clonotype showed up just a few times. This rearrangement joins TRBV6-6 to TRBJ2-5; 12 bases match TRBD2. V shed 7 bases, J shed 4 bases, and the junction held 4 bases outside the gene matches. The CDR3 is 14 residues long. Germline CDR1 is MNHNY and CDR2 is SVGAGI (reference sequence). The CDR3 loop is CASTGLAGIETQYF. DNA for the CDR3: TGTGCCAGCACCGGACTAGCGGGGATAGAGACCCAGTACTTC.

This chain connects TRBV14 to TRBJ2-3, with 8 bases that match TRBD2. V was pared by 2 bases and J by 5 bases, with 6 bases of the junction left unmatched. The CDR3 covers 15 residues. CDR1 is SGHDN, CDR2 FVKESK, per germline. The CDR3 reads CASSQIAGTGDTQYF. The DNA for the CDR3 is TGTGCCAGCAGCCAAATAGCGGGGACGGGAGATACGCAGTATTTT.

This clonotype showed up just a few times. The genes are TRBV2 and TRBJ2-7, with D uncertain. CDR3 length equals 15 residues. V was clipped by 1 base and J by 0 bases, with 10 bases between them. CDR1 is SNHLY and CDR2 is FYNNEI in the germline V gene. Here the CDR3 DNA reads TGTGCCAGCAGTGAAGGACACCTTAACTCCTACGAGCAGTACTTC. It translates to CASSEGHLNSYEQYF.

This clonotype was counted at least ten times. The chain is built from TRBV12-3 or TRBV12-4 and TRBJ2-1, with a weak D call TRBD1 (5 bases). There are 15 residues in the CDR3. V lost 5 bases, J lost 6 bases, and 17 bases lay in between. This CDR3 reads CASSPRVMIPNEQFF. The CDR3 coding sequence is TGTGCCAGCAGTCCCAGGGTAATGATTCCCAATGAGCAGTTCTTC.

The chain carries TRBV14 and TRBJ1-1; D perhaps matches TRBD1 (5 bases). Germline CDR1 is SGHDN and CDR2 is FVKESK. The V and J ends lost 0 bases and 0 bases respectively, with 14 bases between them. The CDR3 runs to 17 residues. The CDR3 loop is CASSQDLGRMLNTEAFF. The DNA for the CDR3 is TGTGCCAGCAGCCAAGATCTGGGACGGATGTTGAACACTGAAGCTTTCTTT.

In its sample, this clonotype was seen many times. The rearrangement links TRBV7-9 to TRBJ1-1, with 8 bases aligning to TRBD1. The CDR3 length is 14 residues. CDR1 SEHNR and CDR2 FQNEAQ come from the germline V gene (reference sequence). V was pared by 5 bases and J by 3 bases, with 5 bases of the junction left unmatched. The CDR3 DNA reads TGTGCCAGCAGCCCACAGGGGGGGGACACTGAAGCTTTCTTT. Translating gives CASSPQGGDTEAFF.

A few counts support this clonotype. V usage is TRBV29-1 and J usage is TRBJ2-7; D unclear. With 3 bases removed from V and 6 bases from J, the gap between germline ends came to 9 bases. The CDR3 is 11 residues long. Germline-derived CDR1 and CDR2 are SQVTM and ANQGSEA. CDR3 loop: CSVDKGFEQYF. The CDR3, as DNA: TGCAGCGTTGACAAGGGTTTCGAGCAGTACTTC.

The rearrangement links TRBV19 to TRBJ2-3; the match to TRBD1 covers 10 bases. J was trimmed by 5 bases and V by 4 bases; bases with no gene match: 9. CDR1 LNHDA and CDR2 SQIVND come from the germline V gene (reference sequence). This CDR3 contains 16 residues. The DNA of the CDR3 is TGTGCCAGTAGTAATTCGGGCGGGACAGGGGTAGATACGCAGTATTTT. This translates into CASSNSGGTGVDTQYF.

This clonotype was counted a few times. V is TRBV29-1 and J is TRBJ2-1, with D unresolved. With 4 bases removed from V and 8 bases from J, the gap between germline ends came to 6 bases. The CDR3 contains 10 residues. Per the germline V gene, CDR1 is SQVTM and CDR2 is ANQGSEA. CDR3 coding DNA: TGCAGCGTTGTTGTGGATGAGCAGTTCTTC. Protein sequence: CSVVVDEQFF.

This clonotype has just a few counts. The chain carries TRBV5-4 and TRBJ2-5, with TRBD1 matching over 7 bases. The CDR3 has 14 residues. V was clipped by 5 bases and J by 2 bases; unmatched bases: 6. Per the germline V gene, CDR1 is SGHNT and CDR2 is YYREEE (reference sequence). The DNA of the CDR3 is TGTGCCAGCAGTGTGACAGGGCCTCAAGAGACCCAGTACTTC. This gives the protein CASSVTGPQETQYF.

There are a few counts of this clonotype. The CDR3 here is CSGKTHTEAFF. The CDR3, as DNA: TGCAGCGGAAAGACACACACTGAAGCTTTCTTT. The chain has TRBV29-1 and TRBJ1-1; D ambiguous. With 7 bases removed from V and 3 bases from J, the gap between germline ends came to 9 bases. The germline gives CDR1 SQVTM, CDR2 ANQGSEA. This CDR3 has 11 residues.